Below, one T cell receptor beta chain is given with its context. Assignment of participants to cohorts was predicated upon participant-reported clinical history. This record comes from a study of blood T cell repertoires in COVID-19. This CDR3 has 13 amino acids. V was trimmed by 5 bases and J by 0 bases, leaving 11 bases between them. The V gene's germline CDR1 is SQVTM and CDR2 ANQGSEA. Profiling relied on immunoSEQ multiplex PCR, and the TCRdb table lists in-frame clones only, not all of them. This table has 290,000 or so clones, over 75% appearing once. The V and J genes are TRBV29-1 and TRBJ2-7; D uncertain. Sequencing was done on a sample of PBMCs or T cells enriched from blood (not recorded which). The TCR originated in a woman aged 25 to 39 who had recovered from COVID-19. The CDR3: CSVRLQSSYEQYF. The CDR3 DNA is TGCAGCGTTCGGTTACAGTCCTCCTACGAGCAGTACTTC.